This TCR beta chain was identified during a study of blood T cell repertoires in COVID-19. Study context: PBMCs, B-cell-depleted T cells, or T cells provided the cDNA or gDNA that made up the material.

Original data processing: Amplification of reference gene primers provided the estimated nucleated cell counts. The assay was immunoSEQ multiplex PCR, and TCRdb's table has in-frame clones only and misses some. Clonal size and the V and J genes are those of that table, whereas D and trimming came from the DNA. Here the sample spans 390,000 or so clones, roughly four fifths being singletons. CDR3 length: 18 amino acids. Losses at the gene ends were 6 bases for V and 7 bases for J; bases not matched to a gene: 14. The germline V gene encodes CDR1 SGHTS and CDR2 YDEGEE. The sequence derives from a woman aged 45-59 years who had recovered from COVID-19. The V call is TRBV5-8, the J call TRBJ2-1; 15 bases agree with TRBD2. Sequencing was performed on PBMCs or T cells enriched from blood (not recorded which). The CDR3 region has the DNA TGTGCCAGCAACCGGGGGTGGGGGACTAGCGGGAGGAATAATGAGCAGTTCTTC. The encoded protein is CASNRGWGTSGRNNEQFF.